Described below is a single T cell receptor (beta chain) sequence and its context. Its antigen is undetermined. The entry originates in a study of T cell clonotyping in hematopoietic cell transplantation. Study-level findings and limits: Few recipient clonotypes overlapped donors; over 95% were de novo at given depth. CD4 and CD8 repertoire contributions could not be separated without sorting. Higher Inverse Simpson Index values in graft donor and pretransplant recipient predicted broader posttransplant TCR diversity.

CDR1 LGHNA and CDR2 YNFKEQ come from the germline V gene. V shed 1 base, J shed 12 bases, and the junction held 9 bases outside the gene matches. This CDR3 has 14 residues. Assay: immunoSEQ multiplex PCR; the TCRdb copy retains only in-frame clones and omits some. The sample carries 9,500 to 15,000 clones, roughly 89% recorded once. The chain employs TRBV4-2 and TRBJ1-2; 9 nucleotides line up with TRBD1. The clonotype comes from a human donor who either received an allogeneic hematopoietic cell transplant for a myeloid malignancy or was a related donor (not recorded which). Some clones in this sample may be carry-over from other donors' samples. Sample: peripheral blood mononuclear cells. The CDR3 protein is CASSQAGDRVTNTF. In nucleotides, the CDR3 is TGTGCCAGCAGCCAAGCCGGGGACAGGGTGACGAACACCTTC.